This record concerns one T cell receptor beta chain sequence. The antigen is unknown. Every patient underwent thyroid surgery untreated. There are 15 residues in the CDR3. The V gene end was trimmed by 2 bases and the J gene end by 3 bases; junction bases not matched to a gene: 5. The germline gives CDR1 GTSNPN, CDR2 SVGIG (reference sequence). These data are taken from a study of metastatic and nonmetastatic thyroid tumors. Overall study: Repertoires from blood and tumor or nodule tissue of malignant and benign thyroid patients were compared. Study findings and constraints: Patients with malignant thyroid tumors reportedly had significantly higher TCR beta diversity than those with benign nodules, in blood and tumor.

Per the study methods: In papillary thyroid cancer, a distant-metastasis classifier was built using CDR3 differences across clinicopathological groups. TCRdb re-clonotyped the PCR reads via MiXCR. The V and J calls and clone size come from TCRdb's table, not from the authors' own analysis. Among approximately 25,000 clones listed, about an eighth were seen once. The source material was blood. This clonotype was obtained from a female donor with papillary thyroid cancer or a benign thyroid nodule (not recorded which). Some clones in this sample may be carry-over from other donors' samples. The rearrangement joins TRBV30 to TRBJ2-2; 8 bases agree with TRBD1. The CDR3 here is CAWSQGQEHTGELFF. The CDR3 DNA reads as TGTGCCTGGAGTCAGGGACAGGAACACACCGGGGAGCTGTTTTTT.